A selection of T cell receptor beta chains follows, all from one sample in a study of OX40 agonist ivuxolimab in advanced cancers. The method was immunoSEQ multiplex PCR; TCRdb's version includes in-frame clones alone and lacks a portion of them. The sample gives 55,000 to 85,000 clones, roughly 89% of which show up once; 2.8% is in the top ten. This sample comprised CD4+ or CD8+ T cells sorted from blood, obtained in a trial of the OX40 agonist ivuxolimab. All receptors come from an adult with an advanced solid tumor such as melanoma, head and neck, liver or kidney cancer. Both conserved end residues are part of each CDR3. Fields, in order: V gene, clone size, CDR3 length, J gene, D gene, CDR3 DNA, CDR3 protein. A D gene is named only where the DNA matches it firmly. The listing skips clone size in some rows; elsewhere it reads once, few, many or a size class.

TRBV28	NA	16	TRBJ1-5	NA	TGTGCCAGCAGTTTATGGGTAGGGAATAGCAATCAGCCCCAGCATTTT	CASSLWVGNSNQPQHF
TRBV19	NA	14	TRBJ2-3	NA	TGTGCCAGTAGTATAGGGTACAGCACAGATACGCAGTATTTT	CASSIGYSTDTQYF
TRBV28	NA	13	TRBJ1-2	NA	TGTGCCATCCCAAGTACTTCGACCTATGGCTACACCTTC	CAIPSTSTYGYTF
TRBV7-3	NA	14	TRBJ2-2	NA	TGTGCCAGCAGCTGGGCCACGAACACCGGGGAGCTGTTTTTT	CASSWATNTGELFF
TRBV7-3	NA	14	TRBJ2-5	NA	TGTGCCAGCAGCTTAACGGGGGTCGGGGAGACCCAGTACTTC	CASSLTGVGETQYF
TRBV11-3	NA	13	TRBJ2-5	TRBD2	TGTGCCAGCAGCTTTAGCGGGGAAGAGACCCAGTACTTC	CASSFSGEETQYF
TRBV7-6	NA	12	TRBJ2-5	NA	TGTGCCAGCAGCGCCTCAAGAGAGACCCAGTACTTC	CASSASRETQYF
TRBV6-5	NA	15	TRBJ1-5	NA	TGTGCCAGCAAGGAGCGGGCAAATGGCAATCAGCCCCAGCATTTT	CASKERANGNQPQHF
TRBV4-3	few	15	TRBJ2-6	NA	TGCGCCAGCAGCCCTTTCCCCGGAGGGGCCAACGTCCTGACTTTC	CASSPFPGGANVLTF
TRBV7-7	NA	15	TRBJ1-3	NA	TGTGCCAGCAGCTTAGCCCCAGGCGGTGGAAACACCATATATTTT	CASSLAPGGGNTIYF
TRBV28	NA	13	TRBJ1-4	TRBD1	TGTGCCATCCAGGGGGCGGCTAATGAAAAACTGTTTTTT	CAIQGAANEKLFF
TRBV6-6	NA	16	TRBJ1-1	TRBD1	TGTGCCAGCAGTTCCGGTGAAGGGACAGCGAACACTGAAGCTTTCTTT	CASSSGEGTANTEAFF
TRBV30	NA	14	TRBJ2-7	TRBD2	TGTGCCTGGAAAACTAGCGGGGGTCCCGGCCTGCAGTACTTC	CAWKTSGGPGLQYF
TRBV2	NA	13	TRBJ1-6	NA	TGTGCCAGCAGGGTAAACAGCGGGTCACCCCTCCACTTT	CASRVNSGSPLHF
TRBV7-3	NA	16	TRBJ2-5	NA	TGTGCCAGCAGCTCGGGGTTTGGACACCTCCAAGAGACCCAGTACTTC	CASSSGFGHLQETQYF
TRBV28	NA	15	TRBJ2-1	TRBD2	TGTGCCAGCAGTCCGCTAGCGGGGAGGTGGAATGAGCAGTTCTTC	CASSPLAGRWNEQFF
TRBV5-4	NA	12	TRBJ2-2	NA	TGTGCCAGCAGCTGGGGGCCCGGGGAGCTGTTTTTT	CASSWGPGELFF
TRBV4-1	once	13	TRBJ1-1	NA	TGCGCCAGCAGCCGACTGATGAACACTGAAGCTTTCTTT	CASSRLMNTEAFF
TRBV28	NA	13	TRBJ1-2	NA	TGTGCCAGCAGGCAGACAGGTATCTATGGCTACACCTTC	CASRQTGIYGYTF
TRBV19	NA	12	TRBJ1-1	NA	TGTGCCAGTAGTATCCGTGGGGCTGAAGCTTTCTTT	CASSIRGAEAFF
TRBV19	NA	16	TRBJ2-6	NA	TGTGCCAGTAATCCAGGCGGATACTCTGGGGCCAACGTCCTGACTTTC	CASNPGGYSGANVLTF
TRBV7-8	NA	17	TRBJ1-6	NA	TGTGCCAGCAGCGCCCCCCGTGCCGGGACATATAATTCACCCCTCCACTTT	CASSAPRAGTYNSPLHF
TRBV6-1	NA	14	TRBJ2-7	NA	TGTGCCAGCAGTGAAGTGTCCGGGACACACGAGCAGTACTTC	CASSEVSGTHEQYF
TRBV28	NA	15	TRBJ1-3	NA	TGTGCCAGCAGTTTTACCGGACACACGGGAAACACCATATATTTT	CASSFTGHTGNTIYF
TRBV19	NA	14	TRBJ1-2	TRBD1	TGTGCCAGTGGTATAGAACAGGGGGTTGTTGGCTACACCTTC	CASGIEQGVVGYTF
TRBV19	NA	14	TRBJ1-4	NA	TGTGCCAGTAGTATCGGGCAGCTTAATGAAAAACTGTTTTTT	CASSIGQLNEKLFF
TRBV6-5	few	13	TRBJ2-6	NA	TGTGCCAGCACCTTACGTGGGGCCAACGTCCTGACTTTC	CASTLRGANVLTF
TRBV13	NA	17	TRBJ2-3	TRBD2	TGTGCCAGCAGCTTAGGCCTCTCGGGGGGACGCACAGATACGCAGTATTTT	CASSLGLSGGRTDTQYF
TRBV6-4	NA	15	TRBJ1-4	NA	TGTGCCAGCAGGGTTAATAGGGGGAAGGATGAAAAACTGTTTTTT	CASRVNRGKDEKLFF
TRBV11-2	NA	13	TRBJ2-1	NA	TGTGCCAGCAGCTTAGCCAGATACAATGAGCAGTTCTTC	CASSLARYNEQFF
TRBV5-4	NA	14	TRBJ1-4	NA	TGTGCCAGCAGCTTGAAACAGGGAGTTGAAAAACTGTTTTTT	CASSLKQGVEKLFF
TRBV19	NA	14	TRBJ2-3	NA	TGTGCCAGTAGTATGGTTATGGACGGATCGACGCAGTATTTT	CASSMVMDGSTQYF
TRBV6-1	NA	14	TRBJ1-5	TRBD1	TGTGCCAGCAGTGAAAGGACAGGGGGTCAGCCCCAGCATTTT	CASSERTGGQPQHF